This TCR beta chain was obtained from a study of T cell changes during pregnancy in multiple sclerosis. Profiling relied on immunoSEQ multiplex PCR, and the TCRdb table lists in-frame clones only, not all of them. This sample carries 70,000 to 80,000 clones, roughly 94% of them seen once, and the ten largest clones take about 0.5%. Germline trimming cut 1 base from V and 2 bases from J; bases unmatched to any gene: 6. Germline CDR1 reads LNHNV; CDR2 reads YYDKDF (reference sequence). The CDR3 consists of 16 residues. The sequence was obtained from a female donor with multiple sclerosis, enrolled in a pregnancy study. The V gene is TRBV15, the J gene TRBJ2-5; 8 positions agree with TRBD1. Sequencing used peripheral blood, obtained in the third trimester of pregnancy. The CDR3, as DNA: TGTGCCACCAGCAGAGGGGGGACAGGAGCACAAGAGACCCAGTACTTC. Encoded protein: CATSRGGTGAQETQYF.